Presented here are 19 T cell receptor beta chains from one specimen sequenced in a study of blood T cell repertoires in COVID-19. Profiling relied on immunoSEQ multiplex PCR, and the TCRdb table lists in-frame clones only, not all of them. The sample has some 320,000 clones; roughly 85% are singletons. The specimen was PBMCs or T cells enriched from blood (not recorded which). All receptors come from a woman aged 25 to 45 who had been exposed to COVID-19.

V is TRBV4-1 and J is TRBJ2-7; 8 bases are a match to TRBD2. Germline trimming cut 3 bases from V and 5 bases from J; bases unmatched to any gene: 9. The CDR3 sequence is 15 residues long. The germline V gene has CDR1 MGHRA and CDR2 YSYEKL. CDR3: CASSHGPGGSNEQYF. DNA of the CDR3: TGCGCCAGCAGCCATGGCCCGGGAGGGAGTAACGAGCAGTACTTC.

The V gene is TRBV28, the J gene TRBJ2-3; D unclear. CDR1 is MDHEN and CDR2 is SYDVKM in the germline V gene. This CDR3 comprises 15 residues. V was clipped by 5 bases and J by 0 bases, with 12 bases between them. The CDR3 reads CASSPGSLSTDTQYF. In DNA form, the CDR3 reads TGTGCCAGCAGTCCCGGTAGCCTAAGCACAGATACGCAGTATTTT.

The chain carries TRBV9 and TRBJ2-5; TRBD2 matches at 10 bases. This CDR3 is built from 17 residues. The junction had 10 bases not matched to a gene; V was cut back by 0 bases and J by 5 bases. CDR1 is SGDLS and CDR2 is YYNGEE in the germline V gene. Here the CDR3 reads CASSVAPQRGGRETQYF. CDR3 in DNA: TGTGCCAGCAGCGTAGCTCCCCAGCGGGGGGGCCGGGAGACCCAGTACTTC.

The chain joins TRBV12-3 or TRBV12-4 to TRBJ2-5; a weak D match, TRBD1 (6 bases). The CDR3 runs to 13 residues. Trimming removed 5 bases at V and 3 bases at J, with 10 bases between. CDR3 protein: CASSLTGKETQYF. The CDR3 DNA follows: TGTGCCAGCAGTCTAACAGGGAAAGAGACCCAGTACTTC.

The CDR3 DNA is TGTGCCAGTATCGAAAGGACAGGGAAGAGAACTGAAGCTTTCTTT. This encodes CASIERTGKRTEAFF. The chain recombines TRBV19 with TRBJ1-1, with 8 bases lining up with TRBD1. After removal of 7 bases from V and 5 bases from J, the junction contained 12 bases not matched to a gene. CDR1 is LNHDA, CDR2 SQIVND, per germline (reference sequence). The CDR3 spans 15 residues. The complete variable domain, with remaining parts taken from reference TRBV19 and TRBJ1-1, reads DGGITQSPKYLFRKEGQNVTLSCEQNLNHDAMYWYRQDPGQGLRLIYYSQIVNDFQKGDIAEGYSVSREKKESFPLTVTSAQKNPTAFYLCASIERTGKRTEAFFGQGTRLTVV.

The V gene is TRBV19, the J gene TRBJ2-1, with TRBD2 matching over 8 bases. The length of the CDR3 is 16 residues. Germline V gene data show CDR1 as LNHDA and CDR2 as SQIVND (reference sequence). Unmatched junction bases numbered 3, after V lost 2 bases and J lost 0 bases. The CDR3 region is CASSIRAGGSYNEQFF. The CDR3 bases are TGTGCCAGTAGTATAAGGGCGGGGGGCTCCTACAATGAGCAGTTCTTC.

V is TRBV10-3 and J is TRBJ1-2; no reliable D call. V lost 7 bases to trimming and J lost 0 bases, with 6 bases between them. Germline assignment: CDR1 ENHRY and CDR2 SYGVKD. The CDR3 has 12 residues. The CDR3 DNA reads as TGTGCCATCAATTCCGCTAACTATGGCTACACCTTC. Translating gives CAINSANYGYTF.

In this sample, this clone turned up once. This chain's CDR3 is CASSFRSGDNSPLHF. CDR3 bases: TGTGCCAGCAGCTTCCGTTCGGGGGATAATTCACCCCTCCACTTT. This chain connects TRBV4-2 to TRBJ1-6; D perhaps matches TRBD1 (5 bases). The ends were cut back, 5 bases at V and 5 bases at J, with 13 bases in the middle. CDR3 length equals 15 residues. Germline V lookup: CDR1 LGHNA, CDR2 YNFKEQ.

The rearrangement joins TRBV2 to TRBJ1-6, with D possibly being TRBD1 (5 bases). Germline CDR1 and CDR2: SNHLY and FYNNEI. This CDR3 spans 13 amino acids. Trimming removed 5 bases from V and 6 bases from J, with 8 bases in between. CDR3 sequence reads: CASSQGGNSPLHF. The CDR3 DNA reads TGTGCCAGCAGTCAGGGTGGTAATTCACCCCTCCACTTT. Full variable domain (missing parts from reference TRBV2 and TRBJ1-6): EPEVTQTPSHQVTQMGQEVILRCVPISNHLYFYWYRQILGQKVEFLVSFYNNEISEKSEIFDDQFSVERPDGSNFTLKIRSTKLEDSAMYFCASSQGGNSPLHFGNGTRLTVT.

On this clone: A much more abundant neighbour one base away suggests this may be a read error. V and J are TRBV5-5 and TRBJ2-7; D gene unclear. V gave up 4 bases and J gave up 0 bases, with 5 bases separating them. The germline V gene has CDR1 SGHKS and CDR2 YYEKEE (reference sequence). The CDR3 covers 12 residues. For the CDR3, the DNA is TGTGCCAGCAGCCCCTACTCCTACGAGCAGTACTTC. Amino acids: CASSPYSYEQYF.

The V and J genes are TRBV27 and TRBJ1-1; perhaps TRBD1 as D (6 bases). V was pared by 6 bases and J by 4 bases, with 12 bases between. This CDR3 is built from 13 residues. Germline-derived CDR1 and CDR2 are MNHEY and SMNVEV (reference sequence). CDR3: CASRPTGGTEAFF. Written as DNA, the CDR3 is TGTGCCAGCAGACCGACAGGAGGCACTGAAGCTTTCTTT.

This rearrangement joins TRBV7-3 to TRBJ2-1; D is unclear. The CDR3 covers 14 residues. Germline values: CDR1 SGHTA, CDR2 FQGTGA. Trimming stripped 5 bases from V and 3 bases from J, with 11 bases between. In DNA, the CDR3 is TGTGCCAGCAGCCTAAGTCCAGACTACAATGAGCAGTTCTTC. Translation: CASSLSPDYNEQFF. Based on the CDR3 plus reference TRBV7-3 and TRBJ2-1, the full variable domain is GAGVSQTPSNKVTEKGKYVELRCDPISGHTALYWYRQSLGQGPEFLIYFQGTGAADDSGLPNDRFFAVRPEGSVSTLKIQRTERGDSAVYLCASSLSPDYNEQFFGPGTRLTVL.

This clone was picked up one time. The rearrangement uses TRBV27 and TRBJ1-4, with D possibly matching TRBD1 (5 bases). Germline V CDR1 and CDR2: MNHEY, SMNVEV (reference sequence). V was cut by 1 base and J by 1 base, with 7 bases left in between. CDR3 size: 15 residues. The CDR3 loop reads CASSLYGGTNEKLFF. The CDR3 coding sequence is TGTGCCAGCAGTTTATACGGGGGAACTAATGAAAAACTGTTTTTT.

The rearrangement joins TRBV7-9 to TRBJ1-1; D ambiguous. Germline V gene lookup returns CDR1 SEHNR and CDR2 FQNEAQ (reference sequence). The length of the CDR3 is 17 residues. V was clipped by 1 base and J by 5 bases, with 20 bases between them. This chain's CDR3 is CASSLGGGEMEGTEAFF. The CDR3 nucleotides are TGTGCCAGCAGCTTAGGCGGCGGGGAGATGGAGGGAACTGAAGCTTTCTTT.

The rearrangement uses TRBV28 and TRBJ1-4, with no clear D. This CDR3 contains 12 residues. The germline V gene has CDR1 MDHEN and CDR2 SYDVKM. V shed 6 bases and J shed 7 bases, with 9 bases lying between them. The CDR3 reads CASSPASEKLFF. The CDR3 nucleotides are TGTGCCAGCAGCCCAGCTAGTGAAAAACTGTTTTTT. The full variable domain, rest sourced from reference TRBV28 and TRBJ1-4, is DVKVTQSSRYLVKRTGEKVFLECVQDMDHENMFWYRQDPGLGLRLIYFSYDVKMKEKGDIPEGYSVSREKKERFSLILESASTNQTSMYLCASSPASEKLFFGSGTQLSVL.

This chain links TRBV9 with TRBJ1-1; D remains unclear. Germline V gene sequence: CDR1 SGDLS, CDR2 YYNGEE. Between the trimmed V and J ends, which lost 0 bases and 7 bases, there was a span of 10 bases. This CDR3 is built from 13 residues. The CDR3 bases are TGTGCCAGCAGCGTAGATATTGCCAGTGAAGCTTTCTTT. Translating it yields CASSVDIASEAFF.

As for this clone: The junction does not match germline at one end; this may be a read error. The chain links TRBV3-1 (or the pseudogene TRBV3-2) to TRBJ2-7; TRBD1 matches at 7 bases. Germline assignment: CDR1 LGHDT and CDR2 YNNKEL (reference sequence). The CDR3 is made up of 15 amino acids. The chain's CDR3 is CASSHLDRVSDEQYF. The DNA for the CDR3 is TGTGCCAGCAGCCACCTAGACAGGGTCTCCGACGAGCAGTACTTC.

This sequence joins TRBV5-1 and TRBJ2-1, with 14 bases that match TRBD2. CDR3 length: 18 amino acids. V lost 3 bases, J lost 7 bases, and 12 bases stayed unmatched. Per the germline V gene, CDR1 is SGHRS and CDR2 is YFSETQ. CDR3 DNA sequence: TGCGCCAGCAGCTCCAACGTCCGACTAGCGGGAGGGGGGAATGAGCAGTTCTTC. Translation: CASSSNVRLAGGGNEQFF.

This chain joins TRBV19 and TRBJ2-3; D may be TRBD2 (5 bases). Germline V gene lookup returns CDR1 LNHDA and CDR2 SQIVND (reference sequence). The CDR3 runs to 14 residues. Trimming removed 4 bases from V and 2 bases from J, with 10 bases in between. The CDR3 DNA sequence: TGTGCCAGTAGTAAAGGAGGCTACACAGATACGCAGTATTTT. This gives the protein CASSKGGYTDTQYF.